The present TCR beta chain was sequenced within a study of T cell changes during pregnancy in multiple sclerosis. The CDR3 consists of 16 residues. Germline CDR1 is MGHRA and CDR2 is YSYEKL. J gave up 2 bases and V 6 bases, and 8 bases lay outside the gene matches. The protocol was immunoSEQ multiplex PCR, while the TCRdb copy is restricted to in-frame clones and leaves out a portion. The sample carries fewer than 100,000 clones, 85% to 95% recorded once. Sequenced here: peripheral blood, sampled after pregnancy. The source of this sequence is a female donor in good health, enrolled as a control in a pregnancy study. The chain has TRBV4-1 and TRBJ2-1; TRBD2 agrees at 9 bases. The CDR3: CASSDSSGRPYNEQFF. The CDR3 DNA follows: TGCGCCAGCAGTGACTCCAGCGGGAGGCCCTACAATGAGCAGTTCTTC.